One and the same sample provided the 4 T cell receptor beta chains below, sequenced in a study of T cell changes during pregnancy in multiple sclerosis. TCRdb's table, derived via immunoSEQ multiplex PCR, lists solely in-frame clones and lacks some. The repertoire holds tens of thousands of clones, with roughly nine tenths as singletons. The sample in question was CD8+ T cells from peripheral blood mononuclear cells, obtained in the second trimester of pregnancy. The receptors shown here come from a female donor with multiple sclerosis, enrolled in a pregnancy study.

V is TRBV27 and J is TRBJ2-1; TRBD1 might be the D (6 bases). Trimming cost V 5 bases and J 6 bases, with 11 bases left between them. Germline lookup yields CDR1 MNHEY and CDR2 SMNVEV (reference sequence). This CDR3 spans 13 amino acids. The CDR3, as DNA: TGTGCCAGCAGTGCACAGGGTGGCAATGAGCAGTTCTTC. This encodes CASSAQGGNEQFF.

The chain employs TRBV4-2 and TRBJ1-4; 10 bases agree with TRBD1. V lost 2 bases, J lost 7 bases, and 10 bases stayed unmatched. CDR1 and CDR2 (germline): LGHNA, YNFKEQ. This CDR3 comprises 17 residues. CDR3 bases: TGTGCCAGCAGCCAACCCGGACAGGGGGGATTTCGTGAAAAACTGTTTTTT. Its protein product is CASSQPGQGGFREKLFF.

This sequence joins TRBV9 and TRBJ2-7; 9 bases map to TRBD2. J was trimmed by 3 bases and V by 4 bases; bases with no gene match: 8. There are 15 residues in the CDR3. Germline CDR1 and CDR2: SGDLS and YYNGEE. The CDR3 here is CASSPPSGGHYEQYF. The CDR3 DNA follows: TGTGCCAGCAGCCCGCCAAGCGGGGGGCACTACGAGCAGTACTTC.

The CDR3 DNA reads TGCGCCAGCAGCCAAGAAGGAGGGGGCTTGCATCAGCCCCAGCATTTT. Translated: CASSQEGGGLHQPQHF. The V gene is TRBV4-1, the J gene TRBJ1-5; 7 positions match TRBD1. CDR3 length equals 16 residues. V lost 0 bases to trimming and J lost 5 bases; unmatched junction nucleotides: 7. CDR1 MGHRA and CDR2 YSYEKL come from the germline V gene.